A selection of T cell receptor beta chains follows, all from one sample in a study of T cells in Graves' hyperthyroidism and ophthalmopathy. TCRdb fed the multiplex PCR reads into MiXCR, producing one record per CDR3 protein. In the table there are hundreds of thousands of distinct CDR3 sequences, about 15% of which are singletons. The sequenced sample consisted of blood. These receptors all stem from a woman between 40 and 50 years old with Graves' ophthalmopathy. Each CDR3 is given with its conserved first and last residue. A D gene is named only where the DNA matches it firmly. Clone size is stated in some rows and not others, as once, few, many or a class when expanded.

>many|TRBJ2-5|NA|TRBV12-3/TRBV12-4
TGTGCCAGCAGTTTAGCGCACGGCAGGGTGGAGACCCAGTACTTC
CASSLAHGRVETQYF
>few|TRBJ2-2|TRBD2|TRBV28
TGTGCCAGCAAAGCGGGAGGGGGGAACGGGGAGCTGTTTTTT
CASKAGGGNGELFF
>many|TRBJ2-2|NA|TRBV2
TGTGCCATAGGGGGGTCCGGGGAGCTGTTTTTT
CAIGGSGELFF
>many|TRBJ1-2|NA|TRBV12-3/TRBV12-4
TGTGCCAGCAGTTTAGTTTCAGAGGATGGCTACACCTTC
CASSLVSEDGYTF
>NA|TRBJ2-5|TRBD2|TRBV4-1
TGCGCCAGCAGTCAAGGGCCGGGAGGGCCAGGGGCGACCCAGTACTTC
CASSQGPGGPGATQYF
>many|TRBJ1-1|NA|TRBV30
TGTGCCTGGAGTGTATTTGGCTCTGGGAACACTGAAGCTTTCTTT
CAWSVFGSGNTEAFF
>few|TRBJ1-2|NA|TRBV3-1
TGTGCCAGCAGCCACTCCGCAGGGGACGCCCGTTTGGGCTATGGCTACACCTTC
CASSHSAGDARLGYGYTF
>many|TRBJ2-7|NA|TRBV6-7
TGTGCCAGCAAACCAGGGCATTCCTACGAGCAGTACTTC
CASKPGHSYEQYF
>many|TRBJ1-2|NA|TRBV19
TGTGCCAGTAGTATTGATTCCTATGGCTACACCTTC
CASSIDSYGYTF
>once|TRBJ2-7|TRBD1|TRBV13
TGTGCCAGCAGCTTAGACCACAGGGGGCTTCGGGACGAGCAGTACTTC
CASSLDHRGLRDEQYF
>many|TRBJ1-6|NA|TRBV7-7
TGTGCTAGCAGCTTACACAGCAATTCACCCCTCCACTTT
CASSLHSNSPLHF
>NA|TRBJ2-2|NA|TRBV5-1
TGCGCCAGCAGCGTGTCCCTGACCGGGGAGCTGTTTTTT
CASSVSLTGELFF
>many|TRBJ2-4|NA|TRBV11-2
TGTGCCAGCAGCTTAGTACCCGGGGCCATTCAGTACTTC
CASSLVPGAIQYF
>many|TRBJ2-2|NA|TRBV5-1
TGCGCCAGCAGCTTGGAAGACATTGGCACCGGGGAGCTGTTTTTT
CASSLEDIGTGELFF
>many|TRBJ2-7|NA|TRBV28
TGTGCCAGCACAACGACAGCCTACGAGCAGTACTTC
CASTTTAYEQYF
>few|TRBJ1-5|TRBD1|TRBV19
TGTGCCAGTAGTAAGGCCGGGACAGGTATCAATCAGCCCCAGCATTTT
CASSKAGTGINQPQHF
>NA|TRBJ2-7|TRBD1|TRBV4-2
TGTGCCAGCAGCCCCGAGGGGCGAGGGACAGGGTTGCTTGGCTCCTACGAGCAGTACTTC
CASSPEGRGTGLLGSYEQYF
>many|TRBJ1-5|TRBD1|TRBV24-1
TGTGCCACCAGTGACTTACCTGGGGCAGGGGGCGATCAGCCCCAGCATTTT
CATSDLPGAGGDQPQHF